This entry concerns a single T cell receptor beta chain. This sample is drawn from a study of Graves' ophthalmopathy and Graves' hyperthyroidism. The sequenced template was RNA, covering the TCR beta CDR3 region. Amplification began with first-round RT-PCR using HTBI primers, then second-round multiplex PCR was performed. TCRdb re-called the multiplex PCR reads through MiXCR, storing one row per CDR3 protein. The repertoire holds some 1.1 million distinct CDR3 sequences, 35% to 45% seen once, with more than 9.5% in the top ten. V gave up 0 bases and J gave up 4 bases, with 13 bases separating them. Germline values: CDR1 SGHDT, CDR2 YYEEEE. CDR3 size: 15 residues.

The material sequenced was peripheral blood or thyroid tissue (not recorded which). The source is an adult man with Graves' hyperthyroidism. The chain is built from TRBV5-6 and TRBJ1-2; weak D call: TRBD1 (6 bases). The CDR3 region is CASSLELRGFYGYTF. The CDR3 DNA reads TGTGCCAGCAGCTTGGAGCTCAGGGGCTTCTATGGCTACACCTTC.